Sequencing of this T cell receptor (beta chain) was carried out in a study of CD4 T cells in relation to SARS-CoV-2 and coronaviruses. The ends lost 5 bases at V and 4 bases at J; junction bases unmatched: 7. The length of the CDR3 is 16 residues. The germline V gene encodes CDR1 MNHEY and CDR2 SMNVEV (reference sequence). Repertoires were generated with immunoSEQ multiplex PCR, while TCRdb's copy carries only in-frame clones and drops some. The table includes about 37,000 clones, roughly 90% detected once. This sequence originates from an adult with COVID-19. The gene calls are TRBV27 and TRBJ2-2; 10 nucleotides line up with TRBD2. The sample taken for sequencing was memory CD4+ T cells from PBMCs. The DNA of the CDR3 is TGTGCCAGCAGTAAACGACTAGCGGGTCGCACCGGGGAGCTGTTTTTT. Translating gives CASSKRLAGRTGELFF.